The 30 T cell receptor beta chains given below trace back to one sample, sequenced in a study of cytomegalovirus exposure and HLA in healthy donors. Amplification used 60 Vbeta primers and 13 Jbeta primers. Only in-frame clones appear in the TCRdb table, and some are missing; sequencing was by immunoSEQ multiplex PCR. The sample lists approximately 110,000 clones; under 80% were seen once. Sequencing was performed on PBMCs. The origin of the receptors is a middle-aged woman in good health and CMV-seropositive.

In this sample, this clone turned up a few times. The chain has TRBV4-1 and TRBJ2-1; TRBD2 agrees at 9 bases. Germline V gene data show CDR1 as MGHRA and CDR2 as YSYEKL. The CDR3 runs to 16 residues. V lost 0 bases, J lost 7 bases, and 7 bases stayed unmatched. The CDR3 nucleotides are TGCGCCAGCAGCCAAGATTCGGGCGGGAGGGTAAATGAGCAGTTCTTC. It is translated as CASSQDSGGRVNEQFF.

The chain recombines TRBV27 with TRBJ2-3, with 10 bases aligning to TRBD2. CDR3 size: 13 residues. V trimming: 10 bases; J trimming: 2 bases; junction bases outside the gene matches: 3. Germline CDR1 is MNHEY and CDR2 is SMNVEV (reference sequence). CDR3 sequence: CAIGLADTDTQYF. The CDR3 coding sequence is TGTGCCATCGGACTAGCGGACACAGATACGCAGTATTTT.

The chain couples TRBV6-5 to TRBJ1-4, with 9 bases lining up with TRBD1. CDR1 is MNHEY, CDR2 SVGAGI, per germline. The ends lost 0 bases at V and 10 bases at J; junction bases unmatched: 6. CDR3 length: 15 residues. As DNA, the CDR3 is TGTGCCAGCAGTTACTCTGGGACAGGGCGAAGAAAACTGTTTTTT. This gives the protein CASSYSGTGRRKLFF.

This clone was seen a few times. V and J are TRBV27 and TRBJ2-3, with D perhaps TRBD2 (5 bases). CDR3 length: 15 amino acids. V was shortened by 6 bases and J by 6 bases, with 19 bases between the two germline ends. Per the germline V gene, CDR1 is MNHEY and CDR2 is SMNVEV (reference sequence). The CDR3 spells CASSPLTGGVDTQYF. The CDR3 DNA reads as TGTGCCAGCAGCCCGTTGACTGGAGGTGTGGATACGCAGTATTTT.

The V and J genes are TRBV11-3 and TRBJ2-7, with 13 bases lining up with TRBD2. CDR1 and CDR2 from the germline V gene are SGHNT and YENEEA. The junction had 12 bases not matched to a gene; V was cut back by 4 bases and J by 6 bases. The CDR3 is made up of 17 amino acids. CDR3 DNA: TGTGCCAGCAGCTCGTGGACTAGCGGGGGAGTACAAGGCGAGCAGTACTTC. Protein: CASSSWTSGGVQGEQYF.

The CDR3 nucleotides are TGTGCCAGCACCCCCGACAGGGGCTACGAGCAGTACTTC. Its translation: CASTPDRGYEQYF. This chain connects TRBV6-5 to TRBJ2-7; 8 bases are shared with TRBD1. Germline values: CDR1 MNHEY, CDR2 SVGAGI. J lost 3 bases, V lost 7 bases, and 5 bases had no gene match. The CDR3 extends over 13 amino acids.

The chain recombines TRBV7-9 with TRBJ2-3; the match to TRBD2 covers 10 bases. This CDR3 spans 16 amino acids. The trim removed 5 bases at V and 3 bases at J, leaving 8 bases unmatched. Germline-derived CDR1 and CDR2 are SEHNR and FQNEAQ (reference sequence). In nucleotides, the CDR3 is TGTGCCAGCAGCCATCCTAGCGGGGGAAGAACAGATACGCAGTATTTT. It yields the protein CASSHPSGGRTDTQYF.

The genes are TRBV23-1 and TRBJ2-1, with D possibly TRBD2 on 5 matching bases. TRBV23-1 is an ORF; its function is uncertain. CDR3 length: 15 residues. Trimming left V 9 bases short and J 10 bases short, with 25 bases between. The CDR3 sequence is CASPSPGLAPWEQFF. Written as DNA, the CDR3 is TGCGCCAGTCCCTCCCCCGGGCTAGCCCCCTGGGAGCAGTTCTTC.

The rearrangement links TRBV11-2 to TRBJ2-1; tentative D call: TRBD2 (6 bases). This CDR3 is built from 19 residues. The germline gives CDR1 SGHAT, CDR2 FQNNGV. Trimming shortened V by 2 bases and J by 2 bases, and 22 bases separated the two germline ends. CDR3 loop: CASSLIWSSGRLTYNEQFF. The CDR3 DNA reads as TGTGCCAGCAGCTTAATCTGGAGTAGCGGAAGGCTGACCTACAATGAGCAGTTCTTC.

This chain joins TRBV18 and TRBJ2-2, with 7 nucleotides matching TRBD1. Germline V gives CDR1 KGHSH, CDR2 LQKENI. Trimming removed 3 bases from V and 0 bases from J; junction bases left unmatched: 13. The CDR3 is made up of 19 amino acids. The CDR3 reads CASSPADRSPFANTGELFF. In DNA form, the CDR3 reads TGTGCCAGCTCACCCGCGGACAGGAGCCCGTTCGCGAACACCGGGGAGCTGTTTTTT.

The chain recombines TRBV18 with TRBJ2-2; 9 nucleotides line up with TRBD1. Looked up from germline, CDR1 is KGHSH and CDR2 is LQKENI. Trimming took 5 bases from V and 2 from J; bases not matched to a gene: 3. The CDR3 is 15 residues long. As DNA, the CDR3 is TGTGCCAGCTCAGAGGGACAGGGTAACACCGGGGAGCTGTTTTTT. Translation: CASSEGQGNTGELFF.

This clone was recorded only once. In nucleotides, the CDR3 is TGTGCCAGCAGCGTCGGGGGTAGCGGGACTTTAGCCTACAATGAGCAGTTCTTC. Protein product: CASSVGGSGTLAYNEQFF. The rearrangement uses TRBV7-9 and TRBJ2-1, with 8 bases identical to TRBD2. Germline-derived CDR1 and CDR2 are SEHNR and FQNEAQ (reference sequence). J was trimmed by 2 bases and V by 5 bases; bases with no gene match: 14. CDR3 length equals 18 residues.

The CDR3 nucleotides read TGCGCCAGCAGCTTGCTGACGAGGGACACTGAAGCTTTCTTT. Its translation is CASSLLTRDTEAFF. The rearrangement uses TRBV5-1 and TRBJ1-1; D call uncertain. The CDR3 has 14 amino acids. Trimming removed 1 base from V and 3 bases from J, with 10 bases in between. Germline V gene lookup returns CDR1 SGHRS and CDR2 YFSETQ.

In its sample, this clone was seen a few times. This chain uses TRBV11-3 with TRBJ2-3; the D gene is possibly TRBD1 (5 bases). The germline V gene encodes CDR1 SGHNT and CDR2 YENEEA. This CDR3 spans 15 amino acids. Trimming removed 5 bases at V and 0 bases at J, with 12 bases between. For the CDR3, the DNA is TGTGCCAGCAGCCAGACAGCACTCAGCACAGATACGCAGTATTTT. Its protein product is CASSQTALSTDTQYF.

This sequence joins TRBV27 and TRBJ2-6; D gene ambiguous. This CDR3 contains 15 residues. Germline assignment: CDR1 MNHEY and CDR2 SMNVEV (reference sequence). V dropped 6 bases and J dropped 0 bases, with 9 bases sitting between them. CDR3 region: CASSLWASGANVLTF. The CDR3 nucleotides are TGTGCCAGCAGCCTCTGGGCCTCTGGGGCCAACGTCCTGACTTTC.

DNA of the CDR3: TGTGCCACCAGCGAGGCCCTAGCCTACGACGAGCAGTACTTC. Amino acid sequence: CATSEALAYDEQYF. The chain couples TRBV15 to TRBJ2-7; D possibly corresponds to TRBD2 (5 bases). The CDR3 covers 14 residues. Per the germline V gene, CDR1 is LNHNV and CDR2 is YYDKDF (reference sequence). Between the trimmed V and J ends, which lost 5 bases and 5 bases, there was a span of 16 bases.

This clone was found a few times. The chain uses TRBV6-6 and TRBJ2-1; D possibly corresponds to TRBD2 (5 bases). From germline, CDR1 is MNHNY and CDR2 SVGAGI (reference sequence). The ends were cut back, 7 bases at V and 0 bases at J, with 13 bases in the middle. The CDR3 covers 15 residues. As DNA, the CDR3 is TGTGCCAGCACCAAACGGGATAGCTCCTACAATGAGCAGTTCTTC. Protein product: CASTKRDSSYNEQFF.

The sample holds a few counts of this clone. The genes are TRBV6-5 and TRBJ1-3, with D possibly TRBD1 on 5 matching bases. The CDR3 contains 14 residues. Germline V gives CDR1 MNHEY, CDR2 SVGAGI. The V gene lost 6 bases and the J gene lost 2 bases, with 11 bases spanning the gap. In DNA form, the CDR3 reads TGTGCCAGCAGAACCCAGGGTGCTGGAAACACCATATATTTT. As protein: CASRTQGAGNTIYF.

This rearrangement joins TRBV29-1 to TRBJ2-5, with 7 bases fitting TRBD1. CDR1 is SQVTM and CDR2 is ANQGSEA in the germline V gene. The trim removed 6 bases at V and 2 bases at J, leaving 6 bases unmatched. The CDR3 is 13 residues long. The CDR3 DNA sequence: TGCAGCGTCGCCGGGACAGCTCAAGAGACCCAGTACTTC. It yields the protein CSVAGTAQETQYF.

The rearrangement uses TRBV4-3 and TRBJ2-7, with TRBD1 identical over 8 bases. The trim removed 0 bases at V and 5 bases at J, leaving 3 bases unmatched. The CDR3 extends over 14 amino acids. Per germline, CDR1 LGHNA and CDR2 YSLEER. CDR3 in amino acids: CASSQDHRGDEQYF. The CDR3 nucleotides are TGCGCCAGCAGCCAAGATCACAGGGGGGACGAGCAGTACTTC.

This clone was detected only a few times. The chain couples TRBV5-6 to TRBJ2-2, with D perhaps matching TRBD1 (6 bases). Germline values: CDR1 SGHDT, CDR2 YYEEEE. V lost 4 bases and J 3 bases, leaving 13 bases between the germline ends. The CDR3 contains 15 residues. This CDR3 reads CASSHRDTYTGELFF. The CDR3 DNA reads TGTGCCAGCAGCCACCGGGACACCTACACCGGGGAGCTGTTTTTT.

The chain is built from TRBV10-3 and TRBJ2-7, with D perhaps TRBD1 (6 bases). CDR1 and CDR2 (germline): ENHRY, SYGVKD. The V end lost 6 bases, the J end lost 0 bases, and 12 bases lay between the germline ends. The CDR3 is 14 amino acids. CDR3: CAISAGTISYEQYF. The CDR3 bases are TGTGCCATCAGCGCCGGGACAATCTCCTACGAGCAGTACTTC.

This clone has just a few counts. This sequence joins TRBV5-3 and TRBJ1-1, with 7 nucleotides matching TRBD1. TRBV5-3 is treated as an ORF (open reading frame) with a function not yet certain. V lost 4 bases to trimming and J lost 4 bases; unmatched junction nucleotides: 13. The CDR3 totals 16 residues. CDR3 protein: CARSGDDREEGTEAFF. In DNA, the CDR3 is TGTGCCAGAAGCGGGGATGACAGGGAGGAGGGCACTGAAGCTTTCTTT.

The V call is TRBV5-8, the J call TRBJ2-1; TRBD2 agrees at 13 bases. With 3 bases clipped from V and 4 bases from J, the junction kept 4 bases outside the gene matches. Germline V gives CDR1 SGHTS, CDR2 YDEGEE. There are 16 residues in the CDR3. CDR3 in DNA: TGTGCCAGCAGCTCCGTGGGACTAGCGGGATACAATGAGCAGTTCTTC. Amino acids: CASSSVGLAGYNEQFF.

This clone was observed a few times. The rearrangement joins TRBV2 to TRBJ2-3; tentative D call: TRBD2 (6 bases). Germline loops: CDR1 SNHLY, CDR2 FYNNEI. Trimming left V 6 bases short and J 0 bases short, with 37 bases between. This CDR3 has 23 residues. This chain's CDR3 is CASSLPDRTTASAEPLSTDTQYF. As DNA, the CDR3 is TGTGCCAGCAGCCTTCCGGACCGGACTACCGCGTCAGCGGAACCACTCAGCACAGATACGCAGTATTTT.

The CDR3 loop reads CASSGGTPPYEQYF. The CDR3 nucleotides are TGTGCCAGCAGTGGCGGGACGCCACCCTACGAGCAGTACTTC. The V call is TRBV28, the J call TRBJ2-7, with D perhaps matching TRBD2 (6 bases). The V gene's germline CDR1 is MDHEN and CDR2 SYDVKM. There are 14 residues in the CDR3. Trimming pared 5 bases from V and 2 bases from J, leaving 13 bases between.

The rearrangement joins TRBV4-3 to TRBJ1-6; TRBD1 agrees at 8 bases. The length of the CDR3 is 16 residues. Germline CDR1 and CDR2: LGHNA and YSLEER. V shed 0 bases, J shed 3 bases, and the junction held 1 base outside the gene matches. Here the CDR3 DNA reads TGCGCCAGCAGCCAAGAAGGACAGGGCTATAATTCACCCCTCCACTTT. Translated: CASSQEGQGYNSPLHF.

The rearrangement uses TRBV5-4 and TRBJ1-5; no clear D gene. The CDR3 is made up of 14 amino acids. Trimming left V 1 base short and J 3 bases short, with 8 bases between. CDR1 SGHNT and CDR2 YYREEE come from the germline V gene (reference sequence). The CDR3 coding sequence is TGTGCCAGCAGCTTGCTAGGAAACAATCAGCCCCAGCATTTT. Translated: CASSLLGNNQPQHF.

The chain links TRBV7-8 to TRBJ2-5; D is perhaps TRBD2 (6 bases). CDR3 length: 14 amino acids. Trimming left V 4 bases short and J 5 bases short, with 14 bases between. Germline CDR1 is SGHVS and CDR2 is FQNEAQ. The CDR3 region is CASSSRRGSETQYF. In DNA, the CDR3 is TGTGCCAGCAGCTCCCGCCGGGGGTCGGAGACCCAGTACTTC.

The chain joins TRBV5-8 to TRBJ2-1; tentatively, D is TRBD1 (6 bases). This CDR3 has 15 residues. V was trimmed by 0 bases and J by 8 bases, leaving 15 bases between them. Germline CDR1 and CDR2: SGHTS and YDEGEE. CDR3 amino acids: CASSLVVGATHEQFF. The CDR3 DNA reads as TGTGCCAGCAGCTTGGTGGTGGGGGCCACCCATGAGCAGTTCTTC.